This TCR beta chain comes out of a study of early T cells in non-severe SARS-CoV-2 infection. TCRdb ran MiXCR on the 5' RACE reads and lists one entry per CDR3 protein. The sample consists of about 76,000 distinct CDR3 sequences, around 10% of them appearing once. This clonotype was detected a few times. This CDR3 region has 14 residues. Looked up from germline, CDR1 is SGHVS and CDR2 is FQNEAQ. Trimming left V 4 bases short and J 3 bases short, with 12 bases between. The V gene is TRBV7-8, the J gene TRBJ1-2; D call uncertain. The clonotype was recovered from an adult who was a healthcare worker with PCR-confirmed SARS-CoV-2 infection or an uninfected control (not recorded which). The sequenced sample consisted of whole blood. CDR3 nucleotides: TGTGCCAGCAGCTGGGGTAGAAGGGACTATGGCTACACCTTC. It translates to CASSWGRRDYGYTF.